Listed below are T cell receptor beta chains from one sample, sequenced in a study of vaccination and CD4 T cells after COVID-19. A single record per CDR3 protein comes from TCRdb applying MiXCR to the PCR reads. Here the sample spans under 30,000 distinct CDR3 sequences, 36% being singletons. These receptors have no identified antigens. The sequences come from CD4+ T cells from blood, cultured in vitro, collected about 7 months after SARS-CoV-2 vaccination. The receptors stem from a human donor who had recovered from COVID-19. The CDR3 runs from the conserved cysteine through the conserved F or W. A D gene is named only where the DNA matches it firmly. Rows give clone size only sometimes, using once, few, many, or a class for an expanded clone.

v_gene	j_gene	abundance	d_gene	CDR3nt	CDR3aa
TRBV20-1	TRBJ1-5	NA	NA	TGCAGTGCTAGAACAGGACCCGGGGGCGGCAATCAGCCCCAGCATTTT	CSARTGPGGGNQPQHF
TRBV20-1	TRBJ2-6	NA	TRBD2	TGCAGTGCTAGCATAGGGACTAGCGCGTCTGGGGCCAACGTCCTGACTTTC	CSASIGTSASGANVLTF
TRBV28	TRBJ1-6	NA	NA	TGTGCCAGCACCACGAGGCGGGGTTCTGCTTCACCCCTCCACTTT	CASTTRRGSASPLHF
TRBV20-1	TRBJ2-2	NA	TRBD1	TGCAGTGCTAGAGATCCGGGACAGAGAAACACCGGGGAGCTGTTTTTT	CSARDPGQRNTGELFF
TRBV24-1	TRBJ2-3	NA	NA	TGTGCCACCAGTGACCCCCATCGGGCGGGCACAGATACGCAGTATTTT	CATSDPHRAGTDTQYF
TRBV19	TRBJ2-4	NA	NA	TGTGCCAGTAGTCCTAAGCTGTCACTAGCCAAAAACATTCAGTACTTC	CASSPKLSLAKNIQYF
TRBV7-3	TRBJ2-3	NA	NA	TGTGCCAGCAGCTCTGGACTCACGGGTGATACGCAGTATTTT	CASSSGLTGDTQYF
TRBV12-3/TRBV12-4	TRBJ1-2	NA	NA	TGTGCCAGCAGTTTTATGACAGGTCTCTATGGCTACACCTTC	CASSFMTGLYGYTF
TRBV6-1	TRBJ2-5	few	TRBD2	TGTGCCAGCAGGGACCCCGGGACTAGCAGCCAAGAGACCCAGTACTTC	CASRDPGTSSQETQYF
TRBV30	TRBJ2-5	NA	NA	TGTGCCTGGAATGGGGCGTACCAAGAGACCCAGTACTTC	CAWNGAYQETQYF
TRBV6-1	TRBJ1-1	NA	NA	TGTGCCAGTGGAGCGTCTGGGGGCACTGAAGCTTTCTTT	CASGASGGTEAFF
TRBV30	TRBJ1-1	NA	NA	TGTGCCTGGAGTGTGAACATGAACACTGAAGCTTTCTTT	CAWSVNMNTEAFF
TRBV7-8	TRBJ1-1	NA	NA	TGTGCCAGCAGCTTAGGTGGGGGCGCGAACACTGAAGCTTTCTTT	CASSLGGGANTEAFF
TRBV20-1	TRBJ2-7	few	NA	TGCAGTGCTAGAGATATGGGCGAGGGCTCCTACGAGCAGTACTTC	CSARDMGEGSYEQYF
TRBV7-9	TRBJ1-1	NA	TRBD1	TGTGCCAGCAGCTCCGGGACAGGAAACACTGAAGCTTTCTTT	CASSSGTGNTEAFF
TRBV28	TRBJ2-3	few	NA	TGTGCCAGCAGTTTATGGGGCAGCACAGATACGCAGTATTTT	CASSLWGSTDTQYF